The 8 T cell receptor beta chains presented below share a single source sample, sequenced in a study of CD8+ T cells in alopecia areata. TCR sequencing used cDNA made by reverse transcription of extracted RNA. TCRdb's table, derived via immunoSEQ multiplex PCR, lists solely in-frame clones and lacks some. The table shows about 110,000 clones, with approximately 60% occurring only once. The material sequenced was CD8+ T cells sorted from blood. These TCRs come from a human donor in good health.

This chain joins TRBV7-6 and TRBJ2-5; D may be TRBD2 (5 bases). The J call is uncertain, as TRBJ2-7 better fits the DNA end. Germline assignment: CDR1 SGHVS and CDR2 FNYEAQ. The CDR3 has 13 amino acids. The CDR3 reads CASSLRTGYEQYF. The CDR3 DNA reads as TGTGCCAGCAGCCTCCGGACTGGCTACGAGCAGTACTTC.

In its sample, this clone was seen a few times. This chain joins TRBV2 and TRBJ2-1; D is unresolved. The V gene's germline CDR1 is SNHLY and CDR2 FYNNEI. This CDR3 is 16 amino acids long. With 0 bases removed from V and 0 bases from J, the gap between germline ends came to 9 bases. CDR3 nucleotide sequence: TGTGCCAGCAGTGAAGCCTGGAAAAGCTCCTACAATGAGCAGTTCTTC. Amino acid sequence: CASSEAWKSSYNEQFF.

The chain carries TRBV4-2 and TRBJ2-5; the D gene is possibly TRBD2 (5 bases). CDR1 and CDR2 from the germline V gene are LGHNA and YNFKEQ. This CDR3 has 17 residues. V lost 0 bases and J 0 bases, leaving 14 bases between the germline ends. The chain's CDR3 is CASSQDWPPGNQETQYF. The CDR3 nucleotides read TGTGCCAGCAGCCAAGATTGGCCCCCGGGGAACCAAGAGACCCAGTACTTC.

There are a few counts of this clone. The CDR3 coding sequence is TGTGCCAGCAGCCGCGCGGGGAGCCCACCCGGGGAGCTGTTTTTT. It encodes CASSRAGSPPGELFF. The rearrangement uses TRBV14 and TRBJ2-2; a weak D match, TRBD2 (6 bases). There are 15 residues in the CDR3. Germline V gene lookup returns CDR1 SGHDN and CDR2 FVKESK. V was pared by 4 bases and J by 6 bases, with 15 bases between. The complete variable domain, with remaining parts taken from reference TRBV14 and TRBJ2-2, reads EAGVTQFPSHSVIEKGQTVTLRCDPISGHDNLYWYRRVMGKEIKFLLHFVKESKQDESGMPNNRFLAERTGGTYSTLKVQPAELEDSGVYFCASSRAGSPPGELFFGEGSRLTVL.

This sequence joins TRBV7-7 and TRBJ2-1; TRBD2 matches at 9 bases. The CDR3 has 13 amino acids. Germline V lookup: CDR1 SSHAT, CDR2 FNYEAQ (reference sequence). Here the CDR3 DNA reads TGTGCTTCCGCTCTAGCGGGGTTCAATGAGCAGTTCTTC. This codes for CASALAGFNEQFF.

The chain combines TRBV9 with TRBJ2-3, with 7 bases that match TRBD2. With V trimmed by 2 bases and J by 6 bases, 3 bases remained unmatched. Germline V CDR1 and CDR2: SGDLS, YYNGEE. This CDR3 is built from 13 residues. For the CDR3, the DNA is TGTGCCAGCAGCGTGCGGGGGACGGATACGCAGTATTTT. Translation: CASSVRGTDTQYF.

J is TRBJ2-7 and V is TRBV11-2; 9 bases match TRBD1. V shed 1 base and J 0 bases; nucleotides not matched to a gene: 7. Germline V gene sequence: CDR1 SGHAT, CDR2 FQNNGV. This CDR3 comprises 17 residues. The CDR3 region is CASSLGTGGLSSYEQYF. The DNA for the CDR3 is TGTGCCAGCAGCTTAGGAACAGGGGGCCTGAGCTCCTACGAGCAGTACTTC.

This clone has just one count. V gene TRBV13 combines with J gene TRBJ2-7; D is unclear. V was pared by 1 base and J by 0 bases, with 1 base between. Per germline, CDR1 PRHDT and CDR2 FYEKMQ (reference sequence). This CDR3 comprises 12 residues. This CDR3 is CASSLDSYEQYF. The DNA for the CDR3 is TGTGCCAGCAGCTTAGACTCCTACGAGCAGTACTTC.